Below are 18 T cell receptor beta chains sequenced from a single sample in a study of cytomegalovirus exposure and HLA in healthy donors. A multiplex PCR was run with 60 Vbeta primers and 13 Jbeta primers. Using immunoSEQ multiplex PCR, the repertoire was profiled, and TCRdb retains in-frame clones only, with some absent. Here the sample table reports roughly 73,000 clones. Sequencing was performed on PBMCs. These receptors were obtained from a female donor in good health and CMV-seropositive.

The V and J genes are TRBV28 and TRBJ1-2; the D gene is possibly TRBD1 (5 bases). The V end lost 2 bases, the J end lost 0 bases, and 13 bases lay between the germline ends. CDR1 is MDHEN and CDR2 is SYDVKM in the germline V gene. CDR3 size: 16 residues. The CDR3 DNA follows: TGTGCCAGCAGTTTACAGGGCTTGCCAACTAACTATGGCTACACCTTC. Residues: CASSLQGLPTNYGYTF.

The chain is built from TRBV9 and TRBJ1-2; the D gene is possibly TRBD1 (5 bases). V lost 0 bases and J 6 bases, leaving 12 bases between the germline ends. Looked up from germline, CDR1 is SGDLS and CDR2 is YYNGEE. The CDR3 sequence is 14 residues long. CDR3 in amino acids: CASSVAAQGDGYTF. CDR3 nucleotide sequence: TGTGCCAGCAGCGTAGCCGCGCAGGGCGATGGCTACACCTTC.

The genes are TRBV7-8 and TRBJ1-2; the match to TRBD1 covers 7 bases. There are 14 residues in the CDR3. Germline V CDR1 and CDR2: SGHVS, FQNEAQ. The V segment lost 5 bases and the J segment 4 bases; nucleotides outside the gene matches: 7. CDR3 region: CASSADRVAYGYTF. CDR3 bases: TGTGCCAGCAGCGCCGACAGGGTGGCCTATGGCTACACCTTC. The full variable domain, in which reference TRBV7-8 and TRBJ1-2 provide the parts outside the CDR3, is GAGVSQSPRYKVAKRGQDVALRCDPISGHVSLFWYQQALGQGPEFLTYFQNEAQLDKSGLPSDRFFAERPEGSVSTLKIQRTQQEDSAVYLCASSADRVAYGYTFGSGTRLTVV.

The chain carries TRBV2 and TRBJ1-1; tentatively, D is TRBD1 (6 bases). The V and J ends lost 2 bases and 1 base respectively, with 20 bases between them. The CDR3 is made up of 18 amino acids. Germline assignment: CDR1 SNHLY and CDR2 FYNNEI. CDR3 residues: CASSEWKGGPRGNTEAFF. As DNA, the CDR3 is TGTGCCAGCAGTGAATGGAAGGGGGGGCCAAGAGGGAACACTGAAGCTTTCTTT.

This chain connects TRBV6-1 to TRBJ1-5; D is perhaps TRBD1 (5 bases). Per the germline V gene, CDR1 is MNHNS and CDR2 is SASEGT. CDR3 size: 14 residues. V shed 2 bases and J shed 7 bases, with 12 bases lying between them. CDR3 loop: CASSEIEGRQPQHF. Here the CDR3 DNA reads TGTGCCAGCAGTGAAATCGAGGGGAGGCAGCCCCAGCATTTT.

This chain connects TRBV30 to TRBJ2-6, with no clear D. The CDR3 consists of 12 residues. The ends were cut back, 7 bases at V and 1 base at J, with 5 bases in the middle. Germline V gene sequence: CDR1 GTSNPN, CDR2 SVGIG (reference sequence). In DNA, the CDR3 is TGTGCCTATTCGTCTGGGGCCAACGTCCTGACTTTC. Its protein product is CAYSSGANVLTF.

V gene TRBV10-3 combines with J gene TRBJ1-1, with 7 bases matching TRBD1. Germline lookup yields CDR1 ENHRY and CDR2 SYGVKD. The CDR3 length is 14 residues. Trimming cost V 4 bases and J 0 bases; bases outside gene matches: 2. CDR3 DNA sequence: TGTGCCATCAGTGGGACAGGCATGAACACTGAAGCTTTCTTT. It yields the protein CAISGTGMNTEAFF.

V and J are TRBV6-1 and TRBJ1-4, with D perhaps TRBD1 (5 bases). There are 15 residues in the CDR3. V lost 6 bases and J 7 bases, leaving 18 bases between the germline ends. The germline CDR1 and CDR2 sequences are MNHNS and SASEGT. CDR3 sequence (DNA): TGTGCCAGCAGACCTCGAGGGGCGGGGGGTGAAAAACTGTTTTTT. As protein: CASRPRGAGGEKLFF.

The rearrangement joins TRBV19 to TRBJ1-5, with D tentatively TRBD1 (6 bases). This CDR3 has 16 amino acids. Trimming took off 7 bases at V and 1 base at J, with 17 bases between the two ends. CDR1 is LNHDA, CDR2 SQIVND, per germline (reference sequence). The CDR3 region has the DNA TGTGCCAGTATTGGGAGAGGGGGAATGAGCAATCAGCCCCAGCATTTT. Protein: CASIGRGGMSNQPQHF.

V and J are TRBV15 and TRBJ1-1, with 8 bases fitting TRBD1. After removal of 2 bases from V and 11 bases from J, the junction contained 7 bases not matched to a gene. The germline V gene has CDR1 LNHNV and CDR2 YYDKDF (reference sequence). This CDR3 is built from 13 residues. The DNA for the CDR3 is TGTGCCACCAGCAGACGCACAGGGGGATGGGCTTTCTTT. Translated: CATSRRTGGWAFF.

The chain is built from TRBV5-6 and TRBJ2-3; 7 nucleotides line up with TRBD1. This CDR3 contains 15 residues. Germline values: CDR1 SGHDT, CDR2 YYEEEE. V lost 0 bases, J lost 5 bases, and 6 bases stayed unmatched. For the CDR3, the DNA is TGTGCCAGCAGCTTGGCGACAGGGCTGATAGATACGCAGTATTTT. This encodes CASSLATGLIDTQYF.

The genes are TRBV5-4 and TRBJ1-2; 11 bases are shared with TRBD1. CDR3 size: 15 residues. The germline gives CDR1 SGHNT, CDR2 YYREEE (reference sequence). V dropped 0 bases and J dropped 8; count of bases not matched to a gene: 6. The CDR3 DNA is TGTGCCAGCAGCTTGGCCCCGGACAGGGGGCGAGGCTACACCTTC. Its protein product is CASSLAPDRGRGYTF. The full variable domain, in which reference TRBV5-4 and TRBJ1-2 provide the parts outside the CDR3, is ETGVTQSPTHLIKTRGQQVTLRCSSQSGHNTVSWYQQALGQGPQFIFQYYREEENGRGNFPPRFSGLQFPNYSSELNVNALELDDSALYLCASSLAPDRGRGYTFGSGTRLTVV.

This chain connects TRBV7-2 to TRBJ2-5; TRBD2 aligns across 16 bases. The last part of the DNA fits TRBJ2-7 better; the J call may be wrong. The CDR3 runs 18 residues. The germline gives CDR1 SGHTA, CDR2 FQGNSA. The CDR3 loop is CASSLGLAGGPSSYEQYF. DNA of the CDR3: TGTGCCAGCAGCTTGGGACTAGCGGGAGGGCCGAGCTCCTACGAGCAGTACTTC.

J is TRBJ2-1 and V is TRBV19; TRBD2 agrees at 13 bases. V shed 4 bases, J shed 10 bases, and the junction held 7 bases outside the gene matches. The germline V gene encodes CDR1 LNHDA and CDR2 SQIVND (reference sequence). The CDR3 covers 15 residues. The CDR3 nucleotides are TGTGCCAGTAGTAAAGGACTAGCGGGAGAGAGAGAGCAGTTCTTC. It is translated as CASSKGLAGEREQFF.

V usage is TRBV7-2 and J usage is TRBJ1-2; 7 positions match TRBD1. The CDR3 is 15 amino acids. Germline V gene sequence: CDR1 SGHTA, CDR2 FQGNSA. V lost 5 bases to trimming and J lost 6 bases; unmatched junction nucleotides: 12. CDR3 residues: CASSNDRAPTNGYTF. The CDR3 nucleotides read TGTGCCAGCAGCAATGACAGGGCCCCAACTAATGGCTACACCTTC.

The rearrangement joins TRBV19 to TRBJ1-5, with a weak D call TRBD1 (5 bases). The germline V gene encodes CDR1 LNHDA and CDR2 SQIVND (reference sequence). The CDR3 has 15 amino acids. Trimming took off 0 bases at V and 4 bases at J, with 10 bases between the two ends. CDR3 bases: TGTGCCAGTAGTATAGATTGGGGCTTTAATCAGCCCCAGCATTTT. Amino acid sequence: CASSIDWGFNQPQHF.

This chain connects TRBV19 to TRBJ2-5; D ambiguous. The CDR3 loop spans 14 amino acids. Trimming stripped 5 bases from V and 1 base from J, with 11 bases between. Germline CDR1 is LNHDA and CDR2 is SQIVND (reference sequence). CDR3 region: CASSPYGSQETQYF. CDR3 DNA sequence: TGTGCCAGTAGTCCCTATGGTTCCCAAGAGACCCAGTACTTC.

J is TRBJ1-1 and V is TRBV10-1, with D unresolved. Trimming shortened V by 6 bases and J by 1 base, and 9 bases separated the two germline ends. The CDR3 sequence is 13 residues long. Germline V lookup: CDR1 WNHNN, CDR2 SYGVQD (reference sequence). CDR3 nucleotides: TGCGCCAGCAGCGTTAACAGGAACACTGAAGCTTTCTTT. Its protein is CASSVNRNTEAFF.